This T cell receptor beta chain was identified during a study of Ad26.COV2.S vaccination and SARS-CoV-2 variants. Study context: Each vaccinee took Ad26.COV2.S intramuscularly, once or twice 56 days apart.

Concerning this clone itself: The antigen is unknown.

The protocol was immunoSEQ multiplex PCR, while the TCRdb copy is restricted to in-frame clones and leaves out a portion. The table includes some 340,000 clones, roughly 80% detected once. The study, taken as a whole, reports: Vaccinated and placebo-treated recipients had similar non-spike TCR breadth. People who got the vaccine had more spike-specific TCR breadth than people who got placebo.

This CDR3 region has 16 residues. Germline CDR1 is SNHLY and CDR2 is FYNNEI. V shed 4 bases, J shed 6 bases, and the junction held 7 bases outside the gene matches. As to treatment: 15 to 20 received Ad26.COV2.S at low or high dose, single or two shots; 5 received placebo; per-sample allocation not given. Material that was analyzed had been drawn on day 63 after the first vaccine or placebo injection. The TCR originated in a person between 18 and 60 years old who received the Ad26.COV2.S COVID-19 vaccine or a placebo. Here the sequenced sample was peripheral blood, taken in a trial of Ad26.COV2.S vaccine versus placebo. The rearrangement uses TRBV2 and TRBJ2-3; 13 nucleotides match TRBD2. CDR3 protein: CASSARLAGGGDTQYF. The CDR3 DNA reads TGTGCCAGCAGTGCGAGACTAGCGGGGGGCGGGGATACGCAGTATTTT.